These 14 T cell receptor beta chains came from one sample sequenced in a study of cytomegalovirus exposure and HLA in healthy donors. With 60 Vbeta and 13 Jbeta primers, the PCR was carried out. Here immunoSEQ multiplex PCR was the method, and the copy in TCRdb shows in-frame clones only, minus some. The table has 85,000 to 130,000 clones, around 75% seen once. What was sequenced was PBMCs. The source is a male donor in good health and CMV-seropositive.

As for this clone: This specimen includes other DNA sequences encoding the same CDR3. The chain uses TRBV5-4 and TRBJ2-7; possible D gene TRBD2, 5 bases. V gave up 4 bases and J gave up 6 bases, with 11 bases separating them. The CDR3 covers 12 residues. Germline CDR1 reads SGHNT; CDR2 reads YYREEE (reference sequence). CDR3 residues: CASSRPGGEQYF. The CDR3, as DNA: TGTGCCAGCAGCCGTCCCGGAGGCGAGCAGTACTTC.

This clone was seen many times. This chain links TRBV4-2 with TRBJ1-4; tentative D call: TRBD1 (6 bases). This CDR3 comprises 16 residues. V was trimmed by 0 bases and J by 4 bases, leaving 12 bases between them. Germline V gene data show CDR1 as LGHNA and CDR2 as YNFKEQ. CDR3 in DNA: TGTGCCAGCAGCCAAGATGTGGGCAGGGGTAATGAAAAACTGTTTTTT. Its translation is CASSQDVGRGNEKLFF.

In regard to this clone: The same CDR3 is also encoded by other DNA sequences in this sample. The chain has TRBV7-2 and TRBJ1-5; possibly TRBD1 for D (5 bases). The germline gives CDR1 SGHTA, CDR2 FQGNSA. Trimming removed 0 bases from V and 7 bases from J, with 7 bases in between. The CDR3 has 13 amino acids. The CDR3 nucleotides are TGTGCCAGCAGCTTAGCATCAGGGCAGCCCCAGCATTTT. Protein sequence: CASSLASGQPQHF.

The chain uses TRBV19 and TRBJ1-5; 9 nucleotides match TRBD1. V lost 3 bases, J lost 0 bases, and 3 bases stayed unmatched. Per the germline V gene, CDR1 is LNHDA and CDR2 is SQIVND (reference sequence). The CDR3 has 16 residues. In nucleotides, the CDR3 is TGTGCCAGTAGTATGGGGACAGGGCGTAGCAATCAGCCCCAGCATTTT. Its translation: CASSMGTGRSNQPQHF.

The J gene is TRBJ1-1, the V gene TRBV28; TRBD1 matches 7 bases. The trim removed 4 bases at V and 5 bases at J, leaving 7 bases unmatched. The CDR3 extends over 14 amino acids. Germline values: CDR1 MDHEN, CDR2 SYDVKM. The CDR3 sequence: CASSYGQVKTEAFF. CDR3 in DNA: TGTGCCAGCAGTTATGGACAGGTAAAGACTGAAGCTTTCTTT.

The chain recombines TRBV9 with TRBJ2-1; D might be TRBD1 (6 bases). The V end was cut by 0 bases, the J end by 5 bases, with 12 bases between. CDR1 is SGDLS and CDR2 is YYNGEE in the germline V gene. The CDR3 sequence is 15 residues long. The CDR3 DNA sequence: TGTGCCAGCAGCGTAGTCCAGGGGAGTCACAATGAGCAGTTCTTC. Amino acids: CASSVVQGSHNEQFF.

This clone was detected only a few times. This chain joins TRBV10-3 and TRBJ1-4; possibly TRBD1 for D (6 bases). Germline lookup yields CDR1 ENHRY and CDR2 SYGVKD. This CDR3 comprises 14 residues. The V end lost 8 bases, the J end lost 3 bases, and 13 bases lay between the germline ends. The CDR3 DNA follows: TGTGCCATCCGTTCAGGGGCATCTAATGAAAAACTGTTTTTT. It encodes CAIRSGASNEKLFF.

The V call is TRBV19, the J call TRBJ2-1; D is undetermined. V was clipped by 3 bases and J by 6 bases, with 9 bases between them. The CDR3 has 13 amino acids. CDR1 is LNHDA, CDR2 SQIVND, per germline (reference sequence). The CDR3 protein is CASSMAQVNEQFF. For the CDR3, the DNA is TGTGCCAGTAGTATGGCGCAGGTCAATGAGCAGTTCTTC.

The chain links TRBV9 to TRBJ1-5; D call uncertain. The V end lost 0 bases, the J end lost 2 bases, and 9 bases lay between the germline ends. Germline CDR1 reads SGDLS; CDR2 reads YYNGEE. CDR3 length: 15 residues. This CDR3 reads CASSVGSGGNQPQHF. CDR3 DNA sequence: TGTGCCAGCAGCGTAGGCAGTGGTGGCAATCAGCCCCAGCATTTT.

This chain links TRBV7-6 with TRBJ2-1; TRBD2 matches at 8 bases. From germline, CDR1 is SGHVS and CDR2 FNYEAQ. Trimming took 1 base from V and 0 from J; bases not matched to a gene: 5. CDR3 size: 17 residues. Here the CDR3 DNA reads TGTGCCAGCAGCTTAGAATACGGGGGGGCCTCCTACAATGAGCAGTTCTTC. This gives the protein CASSLEYGGASYNEQFF.

V is TRBV6-6 and J is TRBJ2-7; D perhaps matches TRBD1 (6 bases). The V end was cut by 2 bases, the J end by 2 bases, with 10 bases between. Germline-derived CDR1 and CDR2 are MNHNY and SVGAGI (reference sequence). The CDR3 is made up of 14 amino acids. The chain's CDR3 is CASSYIRQAYEQYF. In DNA form, the CDR3 reads TGTGCCAGCAGTTACATTCGACAGGCCTACGAGCAGTACTTC.

V and J are TRBV4-1 and TRBJ1-3; TRBD1 is a possible D gene (5 bases). V lost 2 bases and J 2 bases, leaving 13 bases between the germline ends. CDR1 is MGHRA and CDR2 is YSYEKL in the germline V gene. The CDR3 has 16 residues. This CDR3 is CASSQFETAPGNTIYF. The CDR3 nucleotides are TGCGCCAGCAGCCAATTTGAGACAGCTCCTGGAAACACCATATATTTT.

This chain joins TRBV28 and TRBJ1-1, with TRBD1 matching over 7 bases. V shed 10 bases and J 0 bases; nucleotides not matched to a gene: 11. CDR1 MDHEN and CDR2 SYDVKM come from the germline V gene. The CDR3 runs to 15 residues. Here the CDR3 DNA reads TGTGCCACCGGTAAAAGGGACAGATTGAACACTGAAGCTTTCTTT. This translates into CATGKRDRLNTEAFF.

This clone has a handful of counts. CDR3 sequence (DNA): TGTGCCAGCTCACCAGGGGTGACAGGGGCTGGATCACCCCTCCACTTT. It is translated as CASSPGVTGAGSPLHF. The V and J genes are TRBV18 and TRBJ1-6, with 8 bases lining up with TRBD1. The V gene's germline CDR1 is KGHSH and CDR2 LQKENI. The trim removed 2 bases at V and 10 bases at J, leaving 10 bases unmatched. The CDR3 is 16 amino acids.